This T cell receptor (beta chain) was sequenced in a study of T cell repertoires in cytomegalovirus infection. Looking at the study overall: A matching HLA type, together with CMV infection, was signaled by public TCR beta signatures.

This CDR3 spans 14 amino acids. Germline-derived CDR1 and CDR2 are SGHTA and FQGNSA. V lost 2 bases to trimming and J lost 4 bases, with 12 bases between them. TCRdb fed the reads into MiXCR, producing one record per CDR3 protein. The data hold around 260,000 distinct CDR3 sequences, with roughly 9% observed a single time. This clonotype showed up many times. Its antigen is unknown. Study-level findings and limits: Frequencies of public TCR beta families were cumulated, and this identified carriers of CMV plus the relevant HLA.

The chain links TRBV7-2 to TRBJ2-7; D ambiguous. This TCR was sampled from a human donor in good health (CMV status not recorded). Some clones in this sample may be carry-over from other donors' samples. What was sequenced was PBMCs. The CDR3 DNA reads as TGTGCCAGCAGCTTAAGTCGAAGTGTATACGAGCAGTACTTC. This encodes CASSLSRSVYEQYF.